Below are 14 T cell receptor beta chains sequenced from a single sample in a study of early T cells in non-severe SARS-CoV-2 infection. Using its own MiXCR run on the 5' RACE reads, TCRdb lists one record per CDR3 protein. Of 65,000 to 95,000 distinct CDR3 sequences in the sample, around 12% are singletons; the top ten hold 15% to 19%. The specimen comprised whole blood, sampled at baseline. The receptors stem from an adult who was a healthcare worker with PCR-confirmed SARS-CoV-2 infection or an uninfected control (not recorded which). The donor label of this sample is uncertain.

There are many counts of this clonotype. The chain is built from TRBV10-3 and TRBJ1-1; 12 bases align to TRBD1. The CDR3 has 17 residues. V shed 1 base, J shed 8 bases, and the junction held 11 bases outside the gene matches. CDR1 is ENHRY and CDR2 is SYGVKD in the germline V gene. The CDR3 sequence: CAISEYGDRGHGVEAFF. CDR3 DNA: TGTGCCATCAGTGAGTACGGGGACAGGGGGCACGGAGTCGAAGCTTTCTTT.

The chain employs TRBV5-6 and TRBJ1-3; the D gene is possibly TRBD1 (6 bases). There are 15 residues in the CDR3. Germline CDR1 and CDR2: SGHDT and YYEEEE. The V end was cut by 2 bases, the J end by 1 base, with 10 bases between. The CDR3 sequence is CASSFLDRSGNTIYF. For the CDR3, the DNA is TGTGCCAGCAGCTTTCTGGACAGATCTGGAAACACCATATATTTT.

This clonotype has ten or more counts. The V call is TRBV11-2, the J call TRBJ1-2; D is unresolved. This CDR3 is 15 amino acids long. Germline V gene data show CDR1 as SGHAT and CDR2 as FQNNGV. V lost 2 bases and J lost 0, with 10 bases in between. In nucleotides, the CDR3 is TGTGCCAGCAGCTTACTTGCGATGACTAACTATGGCTACACCTTC. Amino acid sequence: CASSLLAMTNYGYTF.

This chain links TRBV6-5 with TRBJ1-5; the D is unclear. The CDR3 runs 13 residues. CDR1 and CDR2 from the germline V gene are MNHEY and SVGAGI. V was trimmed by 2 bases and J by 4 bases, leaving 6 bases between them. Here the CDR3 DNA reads TGTGCCAGCAGTTACGCGGCGAATCAGCCCCAGCATTTT. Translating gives CASSYAANQPQHF.

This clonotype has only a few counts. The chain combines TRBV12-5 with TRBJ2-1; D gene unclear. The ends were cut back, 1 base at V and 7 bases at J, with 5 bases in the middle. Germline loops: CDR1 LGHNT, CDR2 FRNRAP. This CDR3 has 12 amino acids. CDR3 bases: TGTGCTAGTGGTTTGGCTCGAAATGAGCAGTTCTTC. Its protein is CASGLARNEQFF.

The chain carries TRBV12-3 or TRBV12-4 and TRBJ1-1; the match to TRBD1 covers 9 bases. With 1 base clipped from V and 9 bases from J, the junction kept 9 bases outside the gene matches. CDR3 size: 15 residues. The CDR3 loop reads CASSLGDRDARQAFF. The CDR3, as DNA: TGTGCCAGCAGTTTAGGGGACAGGGACGCGCGTCAAGCTTTCTTT.

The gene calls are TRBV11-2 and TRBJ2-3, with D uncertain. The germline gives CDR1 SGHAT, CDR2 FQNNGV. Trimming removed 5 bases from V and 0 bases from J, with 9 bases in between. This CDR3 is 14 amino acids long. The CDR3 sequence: CASSPFLSTDTQYF. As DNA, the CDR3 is TGTGCCAGCAGCCCCTTCTTAAGCACAGATACGCAGTATTTT. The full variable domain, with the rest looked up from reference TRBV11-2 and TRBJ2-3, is EAGVAQSPRYKIIEKRQSVAFWCNPISGHATLYWYQQILGQGPKLLIQFQNNGVVDDSQLPKDRFSAERLKGVDSTLKIQPAKLEDSAVYLCASSPFLSTDTQYFGPGTRLTVL.

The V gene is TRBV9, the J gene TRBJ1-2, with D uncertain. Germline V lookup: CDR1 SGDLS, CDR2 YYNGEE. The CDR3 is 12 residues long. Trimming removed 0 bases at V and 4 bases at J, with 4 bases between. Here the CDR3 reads CASSVAAYGYTF. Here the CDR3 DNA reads TGTGCCAGCAGCGTAGCTGCCTATGGCTACACCTTC.

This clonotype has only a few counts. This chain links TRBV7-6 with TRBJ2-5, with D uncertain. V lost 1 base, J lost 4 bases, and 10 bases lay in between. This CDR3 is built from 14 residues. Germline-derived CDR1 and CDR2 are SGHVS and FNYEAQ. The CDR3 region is CASSLVFWGETQYF. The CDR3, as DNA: TGTGCCAGCAGCTTAGTCTTTTGGGGAGAGACCCAGTACTTC. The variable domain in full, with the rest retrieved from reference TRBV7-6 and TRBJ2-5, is GAGVSQSPRYKVTKRGQDVALRCDPISGHVSLYWYRQALGQGPEFLTYFNYEAQQDKSGLPNDRFSAERPEGSISTLTIQRTEQRDSAMYRCASSLVFWGETQYFGPGTRLLVL.

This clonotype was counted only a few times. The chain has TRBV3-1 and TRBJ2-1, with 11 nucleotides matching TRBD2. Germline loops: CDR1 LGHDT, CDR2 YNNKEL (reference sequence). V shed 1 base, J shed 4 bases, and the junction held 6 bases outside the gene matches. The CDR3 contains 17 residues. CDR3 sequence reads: CASSQAPGTSGYNEQFF. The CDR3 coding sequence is TGTGCCAGCAGCCAAGCCCCCGGGACTAGCGGTTACAATGAGCAGTTCTTC.

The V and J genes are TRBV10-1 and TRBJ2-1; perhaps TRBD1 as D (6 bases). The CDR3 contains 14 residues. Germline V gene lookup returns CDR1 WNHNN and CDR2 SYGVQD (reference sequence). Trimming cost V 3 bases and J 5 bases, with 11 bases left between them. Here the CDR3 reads CASSDSGVHNEQFF. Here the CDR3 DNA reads TGCGCCAGCAGTGATTCAGGGGTCCACAATGAGCAGTTCTTC.

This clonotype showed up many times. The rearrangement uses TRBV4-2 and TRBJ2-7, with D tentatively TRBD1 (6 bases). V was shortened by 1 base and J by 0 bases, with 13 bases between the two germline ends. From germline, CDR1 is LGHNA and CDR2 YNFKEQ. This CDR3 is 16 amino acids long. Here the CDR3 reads CASSQVGGGLSYEQYF. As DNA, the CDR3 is TGTGCCAGCAGCCAAGTGGGTGGGGGCCTCTCCTACGAGCAGTACTTC.

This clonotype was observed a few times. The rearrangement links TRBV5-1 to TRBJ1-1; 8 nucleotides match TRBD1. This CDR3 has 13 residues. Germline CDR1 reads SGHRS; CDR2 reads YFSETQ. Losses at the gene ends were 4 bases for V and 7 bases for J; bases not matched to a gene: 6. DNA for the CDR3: TGCGCCAGCAGCGTAGAGACAGGGGATGAAGCTTTCTTT. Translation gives CASSVETGDEAFF.

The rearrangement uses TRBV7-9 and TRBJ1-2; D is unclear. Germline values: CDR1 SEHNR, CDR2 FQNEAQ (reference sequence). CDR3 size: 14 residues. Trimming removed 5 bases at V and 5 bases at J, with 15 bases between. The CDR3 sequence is CASSLSANFYGYTF. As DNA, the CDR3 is TGTGCCAGCAGCCTAAGTGCGAACTTTTATGGCTACACCTTC.